This T cell receptor beta chain was found in a study of blood T cell repertoires in COVID-19. This CDR3 has 17 amino acids. After removal of 1 base from V and 9 bases from J, the junction contained 8 bases not matched to a gene. CDR1 and CDR2 from the germline V gene are SGHTA and FQGNSA. The table came from immunoSEQ multiplex PCR; TCRdb's copy has only in-frame clones and leaves some out. The sample contains 80,000 to 90,000 clones, about 85% of which appear only once. V gene TRBV7-2 combines with J gene TRBJ2-1; 14 nucleotides line up with TRBD2. The clonotype was recovered from a woman aged 70-85 years with acute or convalescent COVID-19. Sequenced input: peripheral blood. CDR3 residues: CASSLGLAGGPGREQFF. CDR3 coding DNA: TGTGCCAGCAGCTTAGGACTAGCGGGAGGGCCGGGTCGTGAGCAGTTCTTC.